Many counts were recorded for the clone carrying this TCR beta chain. Its specificity is not known. This sample stems from a study of response to subunit inactivated influenza vaccine. Study-wide results and caveats: Every seasonal influenza vaccination brings in few new T cells, the authors suggested.

V lost 3 bases and J lost 4, with 10 bases in between. Germline CDR1 reads DFQATT; CDR2 reads SNEGSKA (reference sequence). CDR3 length: 13 residues. TCRdb ran MiXCR on the RT-PCR reads and lists one entry per CDR3 protein. Here the sample spans about 780,000 distinct CDR3 sequences, approximately 17% being singletons. The chain is built from TRBV20-1 and TRBJ2-1; D gene ambiguous. The sequencing used PBMCs from blood, collected 5 days after vaccination. This clonotype was obtained from a man aged 50 to 60 who received an inactivated influenza vaccine. CDR3 nucleotides: TGCAGTGCTAGGGTGGGCAGTTACAATGAGCAGTTCTTC. Translated: CSARVGSYNEQFF.